A single TCR beta chain is shown here with its context. The data belong to a study of blood T cell repertoires in COVID-19. Per the germline V gene, CDR1 is MNHEY and CDR2 is SVGEGT. V trimming: 5 bases; J trimming: 5 bases; junction bases outside the gene matches: 8. This CDR3 has 14 amino acids. Profiling relied on immunoSEQ multiplex PCR, and the TCRdb table lists in-frame clones only, not all of them. The table lists approximately 97,000 clones, roughly 85% of them singletons, with roughly 40% in the top ten. The rearrangement links TRBV6-2 or TRBV6-3 to TRBJ2-5; TRBD1 matches 7 bases. The sequenced sample consisted of peripheral blood. The receptor comes from an elderly man with acute or convalescent COVID-19. The CDR3 region is CASSTRFRGETQYF. In DNA form, the CDR3 reads TGTGCCAGCAGTACCCGGTTCAGGGGGGAGACCCAGTACTTC.